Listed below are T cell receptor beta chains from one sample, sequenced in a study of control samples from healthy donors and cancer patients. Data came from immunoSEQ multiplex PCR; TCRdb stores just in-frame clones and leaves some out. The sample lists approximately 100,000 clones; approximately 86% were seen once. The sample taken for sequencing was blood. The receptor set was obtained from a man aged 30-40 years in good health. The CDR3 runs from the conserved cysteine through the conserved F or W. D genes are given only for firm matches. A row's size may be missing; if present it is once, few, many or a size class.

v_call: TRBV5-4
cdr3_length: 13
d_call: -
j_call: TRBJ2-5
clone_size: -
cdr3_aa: CASHTIAVETQYF
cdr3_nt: TGTGCCAGCCATACCATAGCTGTAGAGACCCAGTACTTC

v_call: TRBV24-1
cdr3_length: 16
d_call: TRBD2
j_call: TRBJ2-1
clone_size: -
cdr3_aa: CATSDRRAGGLDEQFF
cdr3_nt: TGTGCCACCAGTGACCGGCGAGCGGGAGGGCTTGATGAGCAGTTCTTC

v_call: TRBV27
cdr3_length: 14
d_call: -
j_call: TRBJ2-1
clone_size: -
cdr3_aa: CASSLWNRDNEQFF
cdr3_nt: TGTGCCAGCAGTTTATGGAACAGGGACAATGAGCAGTTCTTC

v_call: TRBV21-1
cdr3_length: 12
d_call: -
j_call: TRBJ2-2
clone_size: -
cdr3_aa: CASSMPPGVLFF
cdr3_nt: TGTGCCAGCAGCATGCCCCCGGGTGTGCTGTTTTTT

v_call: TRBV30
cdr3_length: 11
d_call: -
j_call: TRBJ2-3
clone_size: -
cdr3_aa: CAGLRRNTQYF
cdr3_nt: TGTGCCGGGCTAAGGCGGAATACGCAGTATTTT

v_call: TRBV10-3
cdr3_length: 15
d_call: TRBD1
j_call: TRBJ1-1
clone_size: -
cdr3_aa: CAISESGTGDTEAFF
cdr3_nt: TGTGCCATCAGTGAGTCAGGGACAGGCGACACTGAAGCTTTCTTT

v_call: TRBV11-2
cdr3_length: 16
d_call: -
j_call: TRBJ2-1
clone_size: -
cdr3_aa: CASSYRGVGVTNEQFF
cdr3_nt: TGTGCCAGCAGCTACCGGGGAGTCGGTGTTACGAATGAGCAGTTCTTC

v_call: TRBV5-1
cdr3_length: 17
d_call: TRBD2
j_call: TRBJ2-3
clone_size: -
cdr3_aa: CAGSPKEAGANPDTQYF
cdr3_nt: TGCGCCGGCAGCCCAAAGGAGGCGGGAGCGAACCCAGATACGCAGTATTTT

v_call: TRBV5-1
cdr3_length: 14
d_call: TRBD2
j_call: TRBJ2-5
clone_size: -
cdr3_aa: CASSPAGEGETQYF
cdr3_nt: TGCGCCAGCAGTCCAGCGGGAGAGGGAGAGACCCAGTACTTC

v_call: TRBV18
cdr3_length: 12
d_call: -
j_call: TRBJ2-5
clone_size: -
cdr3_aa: CASSPRQETQYF
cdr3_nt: TGTGCCAGCTCACCGCGGCAAGAGACCCAGTACTTC

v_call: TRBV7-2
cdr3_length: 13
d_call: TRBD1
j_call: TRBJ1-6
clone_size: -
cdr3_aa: CASSLRTGEPLHF
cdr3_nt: TGTGCCAGCAGCCTCCGTACAGGGGAACCCCTCCACTTT

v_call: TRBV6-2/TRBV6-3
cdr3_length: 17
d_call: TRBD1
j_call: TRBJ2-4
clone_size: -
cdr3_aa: CASSDNQGAGAKNIQYF
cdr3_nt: TGTGCCAGCAGTGACAACCAGGGGGCCGGGGCCAAAAACATTCAGTACTTC

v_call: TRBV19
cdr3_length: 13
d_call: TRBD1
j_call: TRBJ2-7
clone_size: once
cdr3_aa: CASSLSTGDEQYF
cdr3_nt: TGTGCCAGTAGTCTCTCGACAGGGGACGAGCAGTACTTC

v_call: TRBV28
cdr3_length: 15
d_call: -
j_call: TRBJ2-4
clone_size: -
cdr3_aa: CASSLSYLQGNIQYF
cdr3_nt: TGTGCCAGCAGTTTATCTTACTTGCAGGGGAACATTCAGTACTTC

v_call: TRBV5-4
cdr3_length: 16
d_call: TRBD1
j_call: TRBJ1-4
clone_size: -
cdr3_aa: CASSFGSDRGNEKLFF
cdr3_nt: TGTGCCAGCAGCTTTGGTTCGGACAGGGGAAATGAAAAACTGTTTTTT

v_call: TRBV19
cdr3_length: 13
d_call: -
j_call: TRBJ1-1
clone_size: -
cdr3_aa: CASSIRSHTEAFF
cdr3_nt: TGTGCCAGTAGTATAAGGAGCCACACTGAAGCTTTCTTT

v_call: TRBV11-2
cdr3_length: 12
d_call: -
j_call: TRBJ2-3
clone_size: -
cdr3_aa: CASSYDRFTQYF
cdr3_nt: TGTGCCAGCAGCTATGACAGGTTTACGCAGTATTTT

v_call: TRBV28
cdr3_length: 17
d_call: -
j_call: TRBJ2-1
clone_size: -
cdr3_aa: CASSFALAKPSYNEQFF
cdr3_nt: TGTGCCAGCAGTTTCGCCCTAGCCAAGCCTTCCTACAATGAGCAGTTCTTC

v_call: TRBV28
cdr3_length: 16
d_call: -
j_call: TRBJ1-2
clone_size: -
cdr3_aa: CASSLTGPSSRAGYTF
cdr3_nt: TGTGCCAGCAGTTTGACAGGACCTTCTTCCCGAGCGGGCTACACCTTC

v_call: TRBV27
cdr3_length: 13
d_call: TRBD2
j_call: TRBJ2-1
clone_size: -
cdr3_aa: CAVVAGGSNEQFF
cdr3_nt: TGTGCCGTTGTAGCGGGAGGGTCAAATGAGCAGTTCTTC

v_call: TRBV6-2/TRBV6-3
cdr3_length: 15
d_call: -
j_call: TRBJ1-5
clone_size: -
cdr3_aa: CASSYKGYSNQPQHF
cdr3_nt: TGTGCCAGCAGTTACAAGGGATATAGCAATCAGCCCCAGCATTTT

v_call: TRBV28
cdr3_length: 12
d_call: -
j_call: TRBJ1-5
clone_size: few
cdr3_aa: CASRGGTPGFHF
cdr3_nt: TGTGCCAGCAGGGGGGGGACCCCTGGGTTCCATTTT

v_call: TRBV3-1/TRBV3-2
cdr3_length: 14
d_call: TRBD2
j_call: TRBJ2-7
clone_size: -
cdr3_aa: CASSSRLAPYEQYF
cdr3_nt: TGTGCCAGCAGCTCACGACTAGCTCCCTACGAGCAGTACTTC

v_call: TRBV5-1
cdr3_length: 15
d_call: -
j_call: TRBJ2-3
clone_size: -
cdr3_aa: CASSLRLSGTDTQYF
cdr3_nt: TGCGCCAGCAGCTTGCGACTATCAGGGACAGATACGCAGTATTTT

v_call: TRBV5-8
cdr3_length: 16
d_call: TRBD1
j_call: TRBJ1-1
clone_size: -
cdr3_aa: CASSQNDRGLNTEAFF
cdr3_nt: TGTGCCAGCAGCCAAAACGACAGGGGATTGAACACTGAAGCTTTCTTT

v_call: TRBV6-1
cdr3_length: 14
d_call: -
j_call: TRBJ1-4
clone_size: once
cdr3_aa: CASSETGLLEKLFF
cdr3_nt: TGTGCCAGCAGTGAAACAGGGCTATTGGAAAAACTGTTTTTT

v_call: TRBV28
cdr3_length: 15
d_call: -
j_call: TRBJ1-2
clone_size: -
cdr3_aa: CASSYPGSSNYGYTF
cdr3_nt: TGTGCCAGCAGTTACCCTGGATCTTCTAACTATGGCTACACCTTC

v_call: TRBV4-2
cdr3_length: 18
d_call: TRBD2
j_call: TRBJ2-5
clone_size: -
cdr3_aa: CASSQAGLAGGAQETQYF
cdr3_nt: TGTGCCAGCAGCCAAGCGGGTCTAGCGGGAGGCGCACAAGAGACCCAGTACTTC

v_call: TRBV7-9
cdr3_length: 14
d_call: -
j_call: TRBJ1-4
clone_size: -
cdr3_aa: CASSPTRANEKLFF
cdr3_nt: TGTGCCAGCAGTCCAACACGGGCTAATGAAAAACTGTTTTTT

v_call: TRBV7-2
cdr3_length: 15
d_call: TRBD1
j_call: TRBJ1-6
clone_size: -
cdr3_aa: CASSKDRSYNSPLHF
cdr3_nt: TGTGCCAGCAGTAAGGACAGGAGCTATAATTCACCCCTCCACTTT

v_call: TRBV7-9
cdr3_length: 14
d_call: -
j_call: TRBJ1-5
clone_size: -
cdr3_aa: CASSFARSDQPQHF
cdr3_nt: TGTGCCAGCAGCTTCGCCAGGTCGGATCAGCCCCAGCATTTT

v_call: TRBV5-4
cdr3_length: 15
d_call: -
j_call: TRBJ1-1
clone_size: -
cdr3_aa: CASRQLQEPNTEAFF
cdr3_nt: TGTGCCAGCAGGCAGTTACAGGAGCCGAACACTGAAGCTTTCTTT